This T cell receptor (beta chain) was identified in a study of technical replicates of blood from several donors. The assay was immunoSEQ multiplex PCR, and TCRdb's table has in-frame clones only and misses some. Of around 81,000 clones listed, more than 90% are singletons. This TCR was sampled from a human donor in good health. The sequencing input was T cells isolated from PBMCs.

The CDR3: CASGDRGLNTEAFF. CDR3 DNA: TGTGCCAGTGGGGACAGGGGCTTGAACACTGAAGCTTTCTTT. This rearrangement joins TRBV19 to TRBJ1-1, with 10 bases fitting TRBD1. Germline CDR1 is LNHDA and CDR2 is SQIVND (reference sequence). V lost 8 bases and J lost 0; bases outside the gene matches: 3. This CDR3 comprises 14 residues.